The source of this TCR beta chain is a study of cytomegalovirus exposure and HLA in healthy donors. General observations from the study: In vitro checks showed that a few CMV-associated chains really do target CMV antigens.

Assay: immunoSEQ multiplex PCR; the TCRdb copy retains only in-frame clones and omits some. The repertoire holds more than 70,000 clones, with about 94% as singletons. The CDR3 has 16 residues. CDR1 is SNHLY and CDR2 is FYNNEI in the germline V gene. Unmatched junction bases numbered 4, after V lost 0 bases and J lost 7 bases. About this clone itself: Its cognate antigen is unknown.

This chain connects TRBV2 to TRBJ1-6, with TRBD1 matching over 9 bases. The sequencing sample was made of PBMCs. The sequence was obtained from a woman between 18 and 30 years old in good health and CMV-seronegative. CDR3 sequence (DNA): TGTGCCAGCAGTGAAGCGACCGGGACAGGGAATTCACCCCTCCACTTT. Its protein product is CASSEATGTGNSPLHF.